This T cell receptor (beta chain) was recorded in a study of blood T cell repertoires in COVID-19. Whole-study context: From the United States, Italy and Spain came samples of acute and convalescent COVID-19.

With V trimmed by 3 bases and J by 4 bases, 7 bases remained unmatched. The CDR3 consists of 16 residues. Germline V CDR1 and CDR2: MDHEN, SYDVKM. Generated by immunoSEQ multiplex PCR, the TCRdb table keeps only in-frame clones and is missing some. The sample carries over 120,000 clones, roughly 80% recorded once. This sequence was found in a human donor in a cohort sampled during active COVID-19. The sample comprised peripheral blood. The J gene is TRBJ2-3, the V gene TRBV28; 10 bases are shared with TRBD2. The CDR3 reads CASSFGSSGGADTQYF. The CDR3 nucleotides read TGTGCCAGCAGTTTTGGATCTAGCGGGGGTGCAGATACGCAGTATTTT. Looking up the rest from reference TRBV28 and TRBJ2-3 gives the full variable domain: DVKVTQSSRYLVKRTGEKVFLECVQDMDHENMFWYRQDPGLGLRLIYFSYDVKMKEKGDIPEGYSVSREKKERFSLILESASTNQTSMYLCASSFGSSGGADTQYFGPGTRLTVL.